This TCR beta chain emerged from a study of T cells in localized non-small cell lung cancer. The CDR3 totals 18 residues. Trimming at V came to 4 bases and at J to 4 bases, leaving 17 bases not matched to a gene. Looked up from germline, CDR1 is MDHEN and CDR2 is SYDVKM. As regards this clone: Its antigen remains unidentified.

Study-wide results and limits: The highest T cell clonality was in uninvolved adjacent lung, above tumor.

Clones were sequenced by immunoSEQ multiplex PCR, and TCRdb holds only the in-frame ones, with some missing. The sample yields over a thousand clones, approximately 20% seen once. The receptor's source is a woman aged 35-75 years with stage I lung adenocarcinoma. V is TRBV28 and J is TRBJ2-3, with 7 positions matching TRBD2. Sequences were derived from lung tumor tissue, sampled before any cancer treatment. CDR3 loop: CASSSLVLAARGADTQYF. CDR3 in DNA: TGTGCCAGCAGTTCCCTGGTGCTAGCGGCCCGGGGCGCAGATACGCAGTATTTT. Supplemented by reference TRBV28 and TRBJ2-3, the full variable domain reads DVKVTQSSRYLVKRTGEKVFLECVQDMDHENMFWYRQDPGLGLRLIYFSYDVKMKEKGDIPEGYSVSREKKERFSLILESASTNQTSMYLCASSSLVLAARGADTQYFGPGTRLTVL.